Here is one TCR beta chain with its context. The data were taken from a study of regulatory T cells in long-lasting Graves disease. Sequencing libraries for TCR beta were prepared with iRepertoire HTBI primers and Arm-PCR of CDR3 regions. TCRdb re-analysed the multiplex PCR reads in MiXCR, keeping a single row per CDR3 protein. The sample comprises about 450,000 distinct CDR3 sequences, 16% of which are singletons, and approximately 11% rests with the top ten. V was cut by 7 bases and J by 5 bases, with 9 bases left in between. CDR1 is MNHNS and CDR2 is SASEGT in the germline V gene. This CDR3 region has 12 residues. Documented time point: newly diagnosed GD, antithyroid drugs for less than 3 months. There was RNA extracted from PBMCs, and the TCR library was made from it. Separately, the same data were catalogued under a study of T cells in Graves' hyperthyroidism and ophthalmopathy.

The chain uses TRBV6-1 and TRBJ1-5; weak D call: TRBD1 (6 bases). This receptor was obtained from a woman younger than 45 with Graves disease. Specimen: peripheral blood mononuclear cells (PBMCs), collected at new diagnosis, from a patient treated with antithyroid drugs. CDR3 region: CASKRGDQPQHF. CDR3 sequence (DNA): TGTGCCAGCAAGAGGGGGGATCAGCCCCAGCATTTT.